This entry features one T cell receptor (beta chain) sequence. A far larger clone is just one base off, so this is likely a read error. Other DNA sequences in this sample translate to the same CDR3. The data were taken from a study of shared clonotypes between healthy human individuals. The CDR3 contains 14 residues. The germline V gene encodes CDR1 SQVTM and CDR2 ANQGSEA. The protocol was immunoSEQ multiplex PCR, while the TCRdb copy is restricted to in-frame clones and leaves out a portion. Of approximately 120,000 clones in the sample, approximately 70% were seen once. The sequenced sample consisted of memory CD8+ T cells sorted from blood. Subset reported: CD45RO+ cells pooled with CCR7-negative TemRA cells. The sequence was obtained from a woman in her 30s in good health. V and J are TRBV29-1 and TRBJ2-7; D possibly corresponds to TRBD2 (5 bases). The CDR3 region has the DNA TGTAGCGTTGAGGGAGCCAGCTCAGTCTACGAGCAGTACTTC. Amino acids: CSVEGASSVYEQYF.